The TCR beta chain under discussion was sequenced for a study of blood T cells in healthy people across ages. A second PCR of about 7 to 11 cycles used a sample-barcoded 5' primer and a J-beta primer mix. CDR3-containing paired-end reads numbered at least 2.5 million in each sample. Each CDR3 protein is one row after TCRdb ran MiXCR on the 5' RACE reads. The table lists just under 750,000 distinct CDR3 sequences, approximately 22% of them singletons. Donors gave 8 to 10 milliliters of peripheral blood apiece. CDR3 length equals 14 residues. Trimming took 6 bases from V and 0 from J; bases not matched to a gene: 2.

The sequence was obtained from a man in his 70s in good health. Sequenced input: blood. This sequence joins TRBV12-3 or TRBV12-4 and TRBJ2-3, with 8 bases fitting TRBD2. For the CDR3, the DNA is TGTGCCAGCAGCAAGCGGGGGAGCACAGATACGCAGTATTTT. Its translation: CASSKRGSTDTQYF.